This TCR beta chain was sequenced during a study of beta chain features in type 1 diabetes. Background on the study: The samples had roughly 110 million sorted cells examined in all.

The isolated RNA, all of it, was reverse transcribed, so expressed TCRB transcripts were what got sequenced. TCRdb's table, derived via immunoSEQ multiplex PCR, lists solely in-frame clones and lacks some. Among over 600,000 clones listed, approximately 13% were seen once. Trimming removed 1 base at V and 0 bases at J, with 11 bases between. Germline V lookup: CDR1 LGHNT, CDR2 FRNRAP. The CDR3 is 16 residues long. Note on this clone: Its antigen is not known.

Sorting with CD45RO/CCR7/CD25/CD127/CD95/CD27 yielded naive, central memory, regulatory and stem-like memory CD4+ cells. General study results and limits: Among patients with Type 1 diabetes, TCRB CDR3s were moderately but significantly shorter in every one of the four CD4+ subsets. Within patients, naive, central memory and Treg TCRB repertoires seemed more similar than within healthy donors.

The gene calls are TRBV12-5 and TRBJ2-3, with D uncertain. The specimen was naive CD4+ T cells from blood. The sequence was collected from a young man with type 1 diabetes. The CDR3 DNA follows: TGTGCTAGTGGTTTGGGACCTGATTCTAGCACAGATACGCAGTATTTT. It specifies CASGLGPDSSTDTQYF.